These 16 T cell receptor beta chains originate from one sample sequenced in a study of cytomegalovirus exposure and HLA in healthy donors. PCR primers comprised 60 Vbeta and 13 Jbeta primers. Profiled with immunoSEQ multiplex PCR; TCRdb holds only in-frame clones, not every one. This table holds 150,000 to 200,000 clones, approximately 80% found once. Sequences were obtained from PBMCs. Every receptor here comes from a male donor in good health and CMV-seronegative.

This rearrangement joins TRBV30 to TRBJ2-1, with D uncertain. The ends were cut back, 5 bases at V and 1 base at J, with 12 bases in the middle. The CDR3 is made up of 14 amino acids. Germline lookup yields CDR1 GTSNPN and CDR2 SVGIG (reference sequence). CDR3 amino acids: CAWQSSVSYNEQFF. The CDR3, as DNA: TGTGCCTGGCAAAGCAGCGTTTCCTACAATGAGCAGTTCTTC.

The chain's CDR3 is CASSDRLFNEQFF. The CDR3 DNA follows: TGTGCCAGCAGTGACAGACTCTTCAATGAGCAGTTCTTC. The chain employs TRBV6-4 and TRBJ2-1, with D unresolved. The germline V gene encodes CDR1 MRHNA and CDR2 SNTAGT. V dropped 2 bases and J dropped 6 bases, with 8 bases sitting between them. The CDR3 consists of 13 residues.

This chain connects TRBV7-9 to TRBJ1-1; tentative D call: TRBD1 (5 bases). CDR1 is SEHNR, CDR2 FQNEAQ, per germline (reference sequence). V lost 1 base to trimming and J lost 6 bases, with 9 bases between them. The CDR3 runs to 13 residues. The CDR3 DNA sequence: TGTGCCAGCAGCTTAGAGGCGGGGGCTGAAGCTTTCTTT. It yields the protein CASSLEAGAEAFF.

The chain uses TRBV7-9 and TRBJ1-1; 12 nucleotides line up with TRBD1. This CDR3 region has 16 residues. The V gene's germline CDR1 is SEHNR and CDR2 FQNEAQ (reference sequence). V lost 6 bases and J lost 3; bases outside the gene matches: 8. CDR3 loop: CASRPGTGGLDTEAFF. The CDR3 DNA is TGTGCCAGCAGGCCCGGGACAGGGGGCCTGGACACTGAAGCTTTCTTT.

This clone has more than one count but fewer than ten. The rearrangement uses TRBV27 and TRBJ1-2; D gene uncertain. Trimming pared 6 bases from V and 2 bases from J, leaving 13 bases between. The germline V gene encodes CDR1 MNHEY and CDR2 SMNVEV (reference sequence). This CDR3 contains 14 residues. The CDR3 sequence is CASRIAGSNYGYTF. CDR3 DNA sequence: TGTGCCAGCAGGATTGCGGGCAGCAACTATGGCTACACCTTC.

This clone came up once. The rearrangement joins TRBV6-1 to TRBJ1-5; D not resolved. CDR1 and CDR2 from the germline V gene are MNHNS and SASEGT. CDR3 size: 15 residues. Trimming cost V 3 bases and J 6 bases, with 15 bases left between them. As DNA, the CDR3 is TGTGCCAGCAGTGAGGCGGGTGGTACAAGTCAGCCCCAGCATTTT. Translation gives CASSEAGGTSQPQHF.

This clone showed up just a few times. The genes are TRBV11-1 and TRBJ2-3; TRBD2 matches at 9 bases. This CDR3 comprises 17 residues. The germline V gene has CDR1 SGHAT and CDR2 FQDESV (reference sequence). V lost 5 bases, J lost 4 bases, and 13 bases stayed unmatched. DNA for the CDR3: TGTGCCAGCAGCCCTAGTGAGCGGGGGGCCAAAGCAGATACGCAGTATTTT. Translation gives CASSPSERGAKADTQYF.

The sample holds a few counts of this clone. The gene calls are TRBV10-1 and TRBJ2-5, with 9 bases aligning to TRBD1. Germline-derived CDR1 and CDR2 are WNHNN and SYGVQD (reference sequence). The CDR3 length is 14 residues. J gave up 5 bases and V 3 bases, and 4 bases lay outside the gene matches. As DNA, the CDR3 is TGCGCCAGCAGTGATAGGGGACAGGGCGAGACCCAGTACTTC. It specifies CASSDRGQGETQYF.

V gene TRBV7-3 combines with J gene TRBJ2-2, with D unresolved. Trimming shortened V by 0 bases and J by 6 bases, and 8 bases separated the two germline ends. The germline gives CDR1 SGHTA, CDR2 FQGTGA. CDR3 length equals 14 residues. For the CDR3, the DNA is TGTGCCAGCAGCTTAACGAGTGGAGCCGGGGAGCTGTTTTTT. The encoded protein is CASSLTSGAGELFF. Complete variable domain (other parts from reference TRBV7-3 and TRBJ2-2): GAGVSQTPSNKVTEKGKYVELRCDPISGHTALYWYRQSLGQGPEFLIYFQGTGAADDSGLPNDRFFAVRPEGSVSTLKIQRTERGDSAVYLCASSLTSGAGELFFGEGSRLTVL.

The chain links TRBV21-1 to TRBJ1-2. TRBV21-1 is a pseudogene locus. The CDR3 contains 17 residues. CDR3 in amino acids: CASSKWETFCPRYGYTF. The CDR3 nucleotides read TGTGCCAGCAGCAAATGGGAGACATTTTGTCCCCGCTATGGCTACACCTTC.

The gene calls are TRBV5-1 and TRBJ2-5; possibly TRBD2 for D (6 bases). The DNA end is more similar to TRBJ2-7, so the J call may be wrong. The CDR3 loop spans 14 amino acids. Looked up from germline, CDR1 is SGHRS and CDR2 is YFSETQ. CDR3 bases: TGCGCCAGCAGCCCCGTCTTAGCGGTCGGCGAGCAGTACTTC. Translated: CASSPVLAVGEQYF.

The chain couples TRBV2 to TRBJ2-2; D uncertain. Germline lookup yields CDR1 SNHLY and CDR2 FYNNEI. This CDR3 has 13 residues. The V end was cut by 5 bases, the J end by 6 bases, with 10 bases between. The DNA of the CDR3 is TGTGCCAGCAGTTACACTGAGGCCGGGGAGCTGTTTTTT. This encodes CASSYTEAGELFF.

This clone appeared once. J is TRBJ1-1 and V is TRBV19; a possible D gene is TRBD1 (6 bases). The germline V and J ends were trimmed by 7 bases and 2 bases, with 14 bases remaining between them. This CDR3 region has 14 residues. Per germline, CDR1 LNHDA and CDR2 SQIVND (reference sequence). The CDR3 spells CASTGYRVNTEAFF. CDR3 in DNA: TGTGCCAGTACGGGCTACAGGGTTAACACTGAAGCTTTCTTT.

V usage is TRBV19 and J usage is TRBJ2-2; 8 bases fit TRBD1. There are 15 residues in the CDR3. V was clipped by 3 bases and J by 4 bases; unmatched bases: 4. The germline V gene encodes CDR1 LNHDA and CDR2 SQIVND (reference sequence). CDR3 sequence: CASSIVTGGTGELFF. The CDR3 bases are TGTGCCAGTAGTATCGTTACAGGGGGCACCGGGGAGCTGTTTTTT.

The CDR3 is CASSDTGTSGSLDTGELFF. As DNA, the CDR3 is TGTGCCAGCAGCGACACCGGGACTAGCGGGAGTCTGGACACCGGGGAGCTGTTTTTT. J is TRBJ2-2 and V is TRBV7-9, with 14 bases identical to TRBD2. The CDR3 covers 19 residues. Losses at the gene ends were 5 bases for V and 3 bases for J; bases not matched to a gene: 11. Germline V lookup: CDR1 SEHNR, CDR2 FQNEAQ (reference sequence).

V and J are TRBV2 and TRBJ2-3, with TRBD2 as a possible D gene (6 bases). V lost 4 bases, J lost 9 bases, and 20 bases lay in between. CDR1 SNHLY and CDR2 FYNNEI come from the germline V gene. This CDR3 contains 15 residues. The CDR3 sequence is CASSGDGGSHETQYF. The CDR3 region has the DNA TGTGCCAGCAGTGGTGACGGAGGGTCCCATGAGACGCAGTATTTT.